The rows below give T cell receptor beta chains drawn from one sample of a study of blood T cell repertoires in COVID-19. Repertoires were generated with immunoSEQ multiplex PCR, while TCRdb's copy carries only in-frame clones and drops some. The sample contains about 71,000 clones, about 86% of which appear only once. Sequencing was done on a sample of peripheral blood. These receptors all stem from a middle-aged man with active COVID-19. The CDR3 runs from the conserved cysteine through the conserved F or W. The D gene is left open where the match is weak.

NA	TRBJ1-1	TRBV11-3	CASDRGNTEAFF	TGTGCCAGCGACCGGGGAAACACTGAAGCTTTCTTT
TRBD2	TRBJ2-1	TRBV13	CASSLETTLAGGPVEQFF	TGTGCCAGCAGCTTAGAGACAACTCTAGCGGGGGGGCCGGTTGAGCAGTTCTTC
NA	TRBJ1-4	TRBV5-1	CASSRGGIGNNEKLFF	TGCGCCAGCAGCCGGGGAGGAATAGGAAATAATGAAAAACTGTTTTTT
TRBD1	TRBJ1-4	TRBV13	CASRDRRDEKLFF	TGTGCCAGCAGGGACAGGCGGGATGAAAAACTGTTTTTT
NA	TRBJ2-3	TRBV18	CASLQGMRDTQYF	TGTGCCAGCCTGCAGGGGATGAGAGATACGCAGTATTTT
TRBD1	TRBJ2-1	TRBV28	CASSITGAGSYNEQFF	TGTGCCAGCAGTATTACAGGGGCTGGATCCTACAATGAGCAGTTCTTC
NA	TRBJ2-1	TRBV12-5	CASGLETGHMKQFF	TGTGCTAGTGGTTTGGAAACAGGGCACATGAAGCAGTTCTTC
NA	TRBJ2-3	TRBV7-8	CASSLSLLRTDTQYF	TGTGCCAGCAGCCTGAGTTTACTGCGGACAGATACGCAGTATTTT
NA	TRBJ1-4	TRBV9	CASSAEGGQYEKLFF	TGTGCCAGCAGCGCCGAAGGAGGACAGTATGAAAAACTGTTTTTT
TRBD2	TRBJ2-3	TRBV7-2	CASSLVSAGGTDTQYF	TGTGCCAGCAGCTTAGTATCAGCGGGAGGAACAGATACGCAGTATTTT